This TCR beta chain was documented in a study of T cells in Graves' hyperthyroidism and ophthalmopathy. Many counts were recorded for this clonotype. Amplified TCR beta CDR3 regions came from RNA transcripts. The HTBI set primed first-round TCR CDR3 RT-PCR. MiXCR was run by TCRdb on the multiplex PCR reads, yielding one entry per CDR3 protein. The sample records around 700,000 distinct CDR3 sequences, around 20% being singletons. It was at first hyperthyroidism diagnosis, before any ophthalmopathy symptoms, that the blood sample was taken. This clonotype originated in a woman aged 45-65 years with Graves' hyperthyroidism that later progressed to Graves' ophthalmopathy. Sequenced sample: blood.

CDR3 sequence (DNA): TGTGCCAGCAGCTTCGGTATTAATCAGCCCCAGCATTTT. Encoded protein: CASSFGINQPQHF. The V gene is TRBV7-2, the J gene TRBJ1-5, with D hard to call. Trimming left V 3 bases short and J 4 bases short, with 7 bases between. The CDR3 has 13 amino acids. CDR1 SGHTA and CDR2 FQGNSA come from the germline V gene.